This TCR beta chain came from a study of CD8+ T cells in alopecia areata. Background on the study: Severity in treated patients was scored by percentage of scalp area affected.

RNA was extracted and reverse transcribed into cDNA as the sequencing template. The protocol was immunoSEQ multiplex PCR, while the TCRdb copy is restricted to in-frame clones and leaves out a portion. This table has 150,000 to 200,000 clones, 58% appearing once. The CDR3 has 13 residues. V was clipped by 4 bases and J by 4 bases, with 13 bases between them. Germline V gives CDR1 SQVTM, CDR2 ANQGSEA. Indicated treatment: oral pan-JAK inhibitor, 5-10 mg twice daily. Alopecia areata patients gave lesional scalp punch biopsies and peripheral blood samples. The receptor comes from a human donor with alopecia areata. This chain links TRBV29-1 with TRBJ1-2; tentatively, D is TRBD1 (5 bases). The sequencing used CD4+ T cells sorted from blood, collected at week 24, from a patient treated with tofacitinib. CDR3 amino acids: CSVVFEGSYGYTF. The DNA of the CDR3 is TGCAGCGTTGTCTTCGAGGGGAGCTATGGCTACACCTTC.